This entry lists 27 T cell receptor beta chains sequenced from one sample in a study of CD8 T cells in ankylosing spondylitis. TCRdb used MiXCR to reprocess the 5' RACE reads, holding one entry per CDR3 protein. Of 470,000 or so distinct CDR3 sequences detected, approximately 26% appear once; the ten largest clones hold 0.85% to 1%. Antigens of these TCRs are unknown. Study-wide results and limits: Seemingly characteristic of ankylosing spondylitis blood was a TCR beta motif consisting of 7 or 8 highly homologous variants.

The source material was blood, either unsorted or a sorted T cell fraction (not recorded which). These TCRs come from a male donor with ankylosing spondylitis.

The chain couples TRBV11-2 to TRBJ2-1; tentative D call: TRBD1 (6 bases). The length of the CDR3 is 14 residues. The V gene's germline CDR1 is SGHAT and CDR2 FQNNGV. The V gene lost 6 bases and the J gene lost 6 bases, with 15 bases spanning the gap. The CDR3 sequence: CASSPVWGLNEQFF. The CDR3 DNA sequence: TGTGCCAGCAGTCCAGTGTGGGGGCTCAATGAGCAGTTCTTC.

In nucleotides, the CDR3 is TGTGCCACCAGTGAGGGACCGGGGCTTGGAGAGACCCAGTACTTC. Translating gives CATSEGPGLGETQYF. This chain links TRBV24-1 with TRBJ2-5; D may be TRBD1 or TRBD2 (5 bases each). There are 15 residues in the CDR3. Trimming took 4 bases from V and 4 from J, leaving 15 bases between them. The germline gives CDR1 KGHDR, CDR2 SFDVKD.

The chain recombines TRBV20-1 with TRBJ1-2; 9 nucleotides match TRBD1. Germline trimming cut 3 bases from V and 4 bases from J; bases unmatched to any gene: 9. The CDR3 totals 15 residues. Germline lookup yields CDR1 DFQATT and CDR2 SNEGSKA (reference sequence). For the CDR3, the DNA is TGCAGTGCTAGCAAAACCGGGACAGGGAGCTATGGCTACACCTTC. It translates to CSASKTGTGSYGYTF.

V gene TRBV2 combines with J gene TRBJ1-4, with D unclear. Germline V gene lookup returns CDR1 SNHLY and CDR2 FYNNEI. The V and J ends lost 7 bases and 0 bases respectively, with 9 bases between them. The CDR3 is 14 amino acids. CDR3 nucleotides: TGTGCCAGCAAAAACAGCCCAACTAATGAAAAACTGTTTTTT. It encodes CASKNSPTNEKLFF.

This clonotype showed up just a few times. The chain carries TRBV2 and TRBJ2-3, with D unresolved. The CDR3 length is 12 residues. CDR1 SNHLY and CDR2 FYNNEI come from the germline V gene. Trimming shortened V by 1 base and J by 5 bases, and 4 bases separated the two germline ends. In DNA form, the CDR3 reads TGTGCCAGCAGTGAAGGACAAGATACGCAGTATTTT. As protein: CASSEGQDTQYF.

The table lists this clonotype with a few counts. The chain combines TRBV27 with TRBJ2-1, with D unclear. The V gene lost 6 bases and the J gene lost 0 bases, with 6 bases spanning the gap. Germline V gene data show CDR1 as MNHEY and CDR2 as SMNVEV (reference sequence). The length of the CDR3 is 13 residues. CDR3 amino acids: CASRMSSYNEQFF. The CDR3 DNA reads TGTGCCAGCAGGATGAGCTCCTACAATGAGCAGTTCTTC.

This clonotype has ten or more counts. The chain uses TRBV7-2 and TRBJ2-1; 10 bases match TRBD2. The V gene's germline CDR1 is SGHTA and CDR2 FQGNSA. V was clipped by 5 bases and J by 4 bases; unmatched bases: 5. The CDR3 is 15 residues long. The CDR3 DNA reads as TGTGCCAGCAGCCCACCTAGCGGGGGATACAATGAGCAGTTCTTC. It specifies CASSPPSGGYNEQFF.

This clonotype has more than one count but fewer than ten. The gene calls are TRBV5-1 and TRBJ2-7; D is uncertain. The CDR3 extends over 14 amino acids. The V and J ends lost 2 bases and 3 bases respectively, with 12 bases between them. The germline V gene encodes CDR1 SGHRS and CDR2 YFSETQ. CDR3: CASSFGGRSYEQYF. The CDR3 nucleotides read TGCGCCAGCAGCTTCGGTGGCCGGAGCTACGAGCAGTACTTC.

The CDR3 coding sequence is TGCAGCGTCCCCGGCCTAGGCACAGATACGCAGTATTTT. It translates to CSVPGLGTDTQYF. The rearrangement links TRBV29-1 to TRBJ2-3; D uncertain. The CDR3 sequence is 13 residues long. The V gene lost 6 bases and the J gene lost 1 base, with 11 bases spanning the gap. The germline gives CDR1 SQVTM, CDR2 ANQGSEA.

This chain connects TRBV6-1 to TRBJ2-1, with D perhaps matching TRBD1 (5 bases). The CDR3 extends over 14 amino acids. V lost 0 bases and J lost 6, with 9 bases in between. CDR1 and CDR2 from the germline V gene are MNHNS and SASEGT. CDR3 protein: CASSEAYDSNEQFF. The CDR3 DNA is TGTGCCAGCAGTGAAGCCTACGACAGCAATGAGCAGTTCTTC.

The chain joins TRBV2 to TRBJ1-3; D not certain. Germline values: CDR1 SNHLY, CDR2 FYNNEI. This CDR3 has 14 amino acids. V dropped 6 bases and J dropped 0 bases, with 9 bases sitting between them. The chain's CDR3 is CASRGMRSGNTIYF. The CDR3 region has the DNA TGTGCCAGCAGGGGGATGCGCTCTGGAAACACCATATATTTT.

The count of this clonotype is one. CDR3 sequence reads: CASSPRTGGRQPQHF. CDR3 in DNA: TGTGCCAGCAGCCCCCGGACAGGGGGCCGTCAGCCCCAGCATTTT. J is TRBJ1-5 and V is TRBV7-2; TRBD1 matches at 11 bases. With V trimmed by 5 bases and J by 6 bases, 6 bases remained unmatched. This CDR3 is built from 15 residues. Germline V lookup: CDR1 SGHTA, CDR2 FQGNSA.

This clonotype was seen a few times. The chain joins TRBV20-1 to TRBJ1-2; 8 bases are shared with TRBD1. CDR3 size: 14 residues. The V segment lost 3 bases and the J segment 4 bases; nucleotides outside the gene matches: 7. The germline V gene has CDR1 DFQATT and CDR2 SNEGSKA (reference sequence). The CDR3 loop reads CSASLDRVPYGYTF. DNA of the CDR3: TGCAGTGCTAGTTTGGACAGGGTGCCCTATGGCTACACCTTC.

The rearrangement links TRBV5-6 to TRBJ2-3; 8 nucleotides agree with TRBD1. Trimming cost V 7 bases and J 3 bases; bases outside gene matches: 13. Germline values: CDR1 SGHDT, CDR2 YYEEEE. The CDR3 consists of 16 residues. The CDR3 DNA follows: TGTGCCAGCTTCATGCTCGGGACAGGCGATACAGATACGCAGTATTTT. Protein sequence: CASFMLGTGDTDTQYF.

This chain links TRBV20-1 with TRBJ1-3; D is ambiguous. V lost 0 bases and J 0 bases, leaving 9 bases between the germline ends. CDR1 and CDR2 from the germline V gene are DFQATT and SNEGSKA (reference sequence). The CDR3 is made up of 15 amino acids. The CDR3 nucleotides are TGCAGTGCTAGAGATCACCGGAGCTCTGGAAACACCATATATTTT. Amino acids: CSARDHRSSGNTIYF.

As DNA, the CDR3 is TGTGCCAGCAGTTTCAACGTCGGGGAGACCCAGTACTTC. Its translation is CASSFNVGETQYF. The genes are TRBV12-3 or TRBV12-4 and TRBJ2-5, with unresolved D. This CDR3 has 13 amino acids. The V end lost 3 bases, the J end lost 5 bases, and 10 bases lay between the germline ends.

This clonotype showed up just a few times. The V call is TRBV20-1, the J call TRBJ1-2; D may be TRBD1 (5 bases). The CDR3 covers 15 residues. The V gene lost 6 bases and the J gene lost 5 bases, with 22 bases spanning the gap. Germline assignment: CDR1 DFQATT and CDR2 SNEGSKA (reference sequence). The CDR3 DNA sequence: TGCAGTGCCTCGCGCGGGGGGAAGGCCACATATGGCTACACCTTC. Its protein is CSASRGGKATYGYTF.

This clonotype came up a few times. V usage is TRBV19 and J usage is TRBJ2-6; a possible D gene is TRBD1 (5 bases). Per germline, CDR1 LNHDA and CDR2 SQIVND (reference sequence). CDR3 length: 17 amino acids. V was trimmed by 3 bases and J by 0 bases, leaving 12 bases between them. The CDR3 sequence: CASSIAGRLSGANVLTF. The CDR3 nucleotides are TGTGCCAGTAGTATCGCAGGGCGTCTCTCTGGGGCCAACGTCCTGACTTTC.

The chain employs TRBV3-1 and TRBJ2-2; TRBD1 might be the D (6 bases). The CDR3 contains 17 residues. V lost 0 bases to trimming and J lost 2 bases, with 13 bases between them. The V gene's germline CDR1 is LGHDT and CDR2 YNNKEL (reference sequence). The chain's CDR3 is CASSQDRQGRNTGELFF. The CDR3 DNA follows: TGTGCCAGCAGCCAAGATCGGCAGGGGCGAAACACCGGGGAGCTGTTTTTT.

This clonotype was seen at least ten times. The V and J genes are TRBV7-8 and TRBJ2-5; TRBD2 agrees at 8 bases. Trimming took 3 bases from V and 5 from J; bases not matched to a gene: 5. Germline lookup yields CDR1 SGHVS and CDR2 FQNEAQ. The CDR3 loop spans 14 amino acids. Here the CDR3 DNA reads TGTGCCAGCAGCTTGGGGACTAGTTTGGAGACCCAGTACTTC. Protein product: CASSLGTSLETQYF.

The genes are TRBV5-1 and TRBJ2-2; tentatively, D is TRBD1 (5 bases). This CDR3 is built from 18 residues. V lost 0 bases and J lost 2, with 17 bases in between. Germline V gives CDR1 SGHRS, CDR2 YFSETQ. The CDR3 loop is CASSLVTSGSGNTGELFF. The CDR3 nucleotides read TGCGCCAGCAGCTTGGTAACATCAGGGTCGGGTAACACCGGGGAGCTGTTTTTT. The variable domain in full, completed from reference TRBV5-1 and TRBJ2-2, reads KAGVTQTPRYLIKTRGQQVTLSCSPISGHRSVSWYQQTPGQGLQFLFEYFSETQRNKGNFPGRFSGRQFSNSRSEMNVSTLELGDSALYLCASSLVTSGSGNTGELFFGEGSRLTVL.

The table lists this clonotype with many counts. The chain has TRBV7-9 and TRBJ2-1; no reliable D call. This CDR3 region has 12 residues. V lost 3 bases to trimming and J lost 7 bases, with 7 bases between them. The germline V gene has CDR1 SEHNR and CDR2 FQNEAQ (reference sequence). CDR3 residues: CASSLTGNEQFF. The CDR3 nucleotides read TGTGCCAGCAGCTTGACCGGGAATGAGCAGTTCTTC.

CDR3 nucleotide sequence: TGTGCCAGCAGTTTGGGGCGGTTTTACAATGAGCAGTTCTTC. Its translation is CASSLGRFYNEQFF. This chain connects TRBV6-5 to TRBJ2-1; TRBD1 might be the D (5 bases). Trimming shortened V by 4 bases and J by 4 bases, and 11 bases separated the two germline ends. Germline V gene sequence: CDR1 MNHEY, CDR2 SVGAGI. This CDR3 contains 14 residues.

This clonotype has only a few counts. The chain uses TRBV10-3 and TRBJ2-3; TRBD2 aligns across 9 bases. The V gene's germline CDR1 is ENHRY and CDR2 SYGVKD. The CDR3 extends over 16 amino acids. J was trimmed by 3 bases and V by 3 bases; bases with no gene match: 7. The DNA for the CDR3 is TGTGCCATCAGTGACCAAAGACTAGCGGCTACAGATACGCAGTATTTT. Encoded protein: CAISDQRLAATDTQYF.

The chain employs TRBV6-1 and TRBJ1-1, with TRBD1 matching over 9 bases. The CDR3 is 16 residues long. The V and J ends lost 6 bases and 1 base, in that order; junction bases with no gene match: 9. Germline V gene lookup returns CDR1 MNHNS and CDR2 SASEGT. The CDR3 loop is CASRPRDRARNTEAFF. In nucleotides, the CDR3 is TGTGCCAGCAGGCCCCGGGACAGGGCCAGGAACACTGAAGCTTTCTTT.

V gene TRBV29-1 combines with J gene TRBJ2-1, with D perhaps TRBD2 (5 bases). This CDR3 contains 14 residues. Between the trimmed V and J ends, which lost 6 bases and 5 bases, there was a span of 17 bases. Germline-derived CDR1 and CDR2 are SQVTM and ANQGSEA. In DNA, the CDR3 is TGCAGCGTCCTAGCTGGTAACCCCCACAATGAGCAGTTCTTC. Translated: CSVLAGNPHNEQFF.

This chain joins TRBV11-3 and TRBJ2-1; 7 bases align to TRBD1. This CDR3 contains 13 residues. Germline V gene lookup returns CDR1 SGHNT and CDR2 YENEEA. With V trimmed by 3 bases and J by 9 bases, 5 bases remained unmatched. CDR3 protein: CASSFDRAGEQFF. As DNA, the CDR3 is TGTGCCAGCAGCTTCGACAGGGCAGGTGAGCAGTTCTTC.